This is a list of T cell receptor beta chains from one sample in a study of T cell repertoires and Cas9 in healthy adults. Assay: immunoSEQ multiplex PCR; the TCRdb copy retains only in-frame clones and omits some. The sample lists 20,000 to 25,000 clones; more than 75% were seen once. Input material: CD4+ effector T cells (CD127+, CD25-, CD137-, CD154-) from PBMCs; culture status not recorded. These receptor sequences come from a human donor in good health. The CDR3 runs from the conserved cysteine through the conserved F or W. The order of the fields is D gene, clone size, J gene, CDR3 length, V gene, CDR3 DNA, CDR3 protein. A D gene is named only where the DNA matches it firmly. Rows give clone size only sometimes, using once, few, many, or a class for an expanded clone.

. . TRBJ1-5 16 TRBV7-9 TGTGCCAGCAGTTTACGGGACCCCGGTCCCAATCAGCCCCAGCATTTT CASSLRDPGPNQPQHF
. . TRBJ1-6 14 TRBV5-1 TGCGCCAGCAGTTCCATCACGGGGGGTTCACCCCTCCACTTT CASSSITGGSPLHF
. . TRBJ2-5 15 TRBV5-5 TGTGCCAGCAGCTTGGTTCTCGACGGAGGGGGGACCCAGTACTTC CASSLVLDGGGTQYF
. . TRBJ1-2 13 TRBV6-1 TGTGCCAGCAGTGGCACAGGGTTGCGCGGCTACACCTTC CASSGTGLRGYTF
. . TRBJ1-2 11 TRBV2 TGTGCCAGCGGGGCGAACTATGGCTACACCTTC CASGANYGYTF
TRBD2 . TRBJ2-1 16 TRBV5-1 TGCGCCAGCAGCTCAAGGACTAGCGGGGGAGGGAATGAGCAGTTCTTC CASSSRTSGGGNEQFF
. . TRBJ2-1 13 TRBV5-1 TGCGCCAGCAGCTCTTTGGCGGGGAATGAGCAGTTCTTC CASSSLAGNEQFF
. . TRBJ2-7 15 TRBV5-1 TGCGCCAGCAGCTTGGAACAAATACGGACAGCCGAGCAGTACTTC CASSLEQIRTAEQYF
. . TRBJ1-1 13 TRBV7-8 TGTGCCAGCATCCCGAGGAGGGACACTGAAGCTTTCTTT CASIPRRDTEAFF
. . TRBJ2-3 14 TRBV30 TGTGCCTGGACCGGCAAGACTAGCACAGATACGCAGTATTTT CAWTGKTSTDTQYF
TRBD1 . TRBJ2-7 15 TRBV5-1 TGCGCCAGCAGCTTTGAGACAGGGGTCTCCTACGAGCAGTACTTC CASSFETGVSYEQYF
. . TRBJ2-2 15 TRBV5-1 TGCGCCAGCAGCTACAGTACTACGAACACCGGGGAGCTGTTTTTT CASSYSTTNTGELFF
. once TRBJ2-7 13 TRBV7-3 TGTGCCAGCAGCTCACGGACTATGGACGAGCAGTACTTC CASSSRTMDEQYF
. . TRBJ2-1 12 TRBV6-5 TGTGCCAGCAGCACTACTTTCGCGAGGGTTTTCTTC CASSTTFARVFF
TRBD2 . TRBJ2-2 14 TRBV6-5 TGTGCCAGCAGGGGAGGGGTTCTGACCGGGGAGCTGTTTTTT CASRGGVLTGELFF
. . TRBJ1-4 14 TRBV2 TGTGCCAGCAACCCTTCATCAACTAATGAAAAACTGTTTTTT CASNPSSTNEKLFF
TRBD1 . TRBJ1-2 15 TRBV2 TGTGCCAGCAGAATCGGACAGGCGGATTTCTATGGCTACACCTTC CASRIGQADFYGYTF
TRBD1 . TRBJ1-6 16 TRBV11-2 TGTGCCAGCAGCTCACCAGGGGGGTCCTATAATTCACCCCTCCACTTT CASSSPGGSYNSPLHF
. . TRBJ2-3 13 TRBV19 TGTGCCAGTAGTATAGACAGGACAGATACGCAGTATTTT CASSIDRTDTQYF
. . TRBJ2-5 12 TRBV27 TGTGCCAGCAGTTTGCTAGAAGAGACCCAGTACTTC CASSLLEETQYF
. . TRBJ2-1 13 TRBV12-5 TGTGCTAGTGGCCCCTGGGTGGGGGATGAGCAGTTCTTC CASGPWVGDEQFF
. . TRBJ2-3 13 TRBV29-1 TGCAGCGTTATTGGGGGCGGCACAGATACGCAGTATTTT CSVIGGGTDTQYF
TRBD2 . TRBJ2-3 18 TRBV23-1 TGCGCCAGCAGTCACCCACAGATGACTAGCCTAGGTCCAGATACGCAGTATTTT CASSHPQMTSLGPDTQYF
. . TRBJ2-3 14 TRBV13 TGTGCCAGCAGCTTAGTCCGGGGCACAGATACGCAGTATTTT CASSLVRGTDTQYF
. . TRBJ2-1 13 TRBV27 TGTGCCAGCAGTATACAGGGGGGGAATGAGCAGTTCTTC CASSIQGGNEQFF
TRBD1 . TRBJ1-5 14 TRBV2 TGTGCCAGCAGGGGGGGACAGATCAATCAGCCCCAGCATTTT CASRGGQINQPQHF
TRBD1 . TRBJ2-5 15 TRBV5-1 TGCGCCAGCAGCTTGGCTCAGGTCAGGGGGGAGACCCAGTACTTC CASSLAQVRGETQYF
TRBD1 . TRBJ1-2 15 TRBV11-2 TGTGCCAGCAGCTCACTTTCGAAGGGGGCTAGTAGCTACACCTTC CASSSLSKGASSYTF
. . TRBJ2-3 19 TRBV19 TGTGCCAGTAGTCTCAGGGCTGGGGGGGCGAGCTCTAGCACAGATACGCAGTATTTT CASSLRAGGASSSTDTQYF
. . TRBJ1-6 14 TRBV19 TGTGCCAGTAGTATTGGTTGGTATAATTCACCCCTCCACTTT CASSIGWYNSPLHF
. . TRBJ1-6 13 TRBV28 TGTGCCAGCTCACGCTCCTATAATTCACCCCTCCACTTT CASSRSYNSPLHF
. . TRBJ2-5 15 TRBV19 TGTGCCAGTAGTAGGGTTGGACAGTTCCAAGAGACCCAGTACTTC CASSRVGQFQETQYF
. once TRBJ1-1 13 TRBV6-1 TGTGCCAGCACCCCCCGGGGCGACACTGAAGCTTTCTTT CASTPRGDTEAFF
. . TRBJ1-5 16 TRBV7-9 TGTGCCAGCAGCTTAGGGGCAGGCCGGGGGAATCAGCCCCAGCATTTT CASSLGAGRGNQPQHF
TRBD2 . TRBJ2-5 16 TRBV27 TGTGCCAGCACCAAGGCTAGCGGGGGGCCACAAGAGACCCAGTACTTC CASTKASGGPQETQYF
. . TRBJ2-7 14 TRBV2 TGTGCCAGCAGTGAAGAACAGAGCTCCTACGAGCAGTACTTC CASSEEQSSYEQYF
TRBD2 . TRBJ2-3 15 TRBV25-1 TGTGCCAGCATTAGAGCGGGGGGCAGCACAGATACGCAGTATTTT CASIRAGGSTDTQYF
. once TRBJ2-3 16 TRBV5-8 TGTGCCAGCAGCCCCAGACTAGGCTTAAGCACAGATACGCAGTATTTT CASSPRLGLSTDTQYF
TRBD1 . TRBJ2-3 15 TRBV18 TGTGCCAGCTCACCGAGGACAGGGGTCACAGATACGCAGTATTTT CASSPRTGVTDTQYF
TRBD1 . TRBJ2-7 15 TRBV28 TGTGCCAGCAGTTTACTCAGGGGGCGTTTATACGAGCAGTACTTC CASSLLRGRLYEQYF
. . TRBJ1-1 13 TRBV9 TGTGCCAGCCGCCGGGGGGGGAACACTGAAGCTTTCTTT CASRRGGNTEAFF
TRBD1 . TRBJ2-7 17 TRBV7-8 TGTGCCAGCAGCTTAGCTCGGGACAGGGGGCGCGAAAACGAGCAGTACTTC CASSLARDRGRENEQYF
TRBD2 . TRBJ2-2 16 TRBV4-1 TGCGCCAGCAGCCAAGGGACTGGAGCGGGGGGCGGGGAGCTGTTTTTT CASSQGTGAGGGELFF
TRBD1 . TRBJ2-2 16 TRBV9 TGTGCCAGCAGCTCACGGGGACAGGGAAACACCGGGGAGCTGTTTTTT CASSSRGQGNTGELFF
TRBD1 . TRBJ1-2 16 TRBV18 TGTGCCAGCTCACCTCAACCGGGACAGGGGTCCTATGGCTACACCTTC CASSPQPGQGSYGYTF
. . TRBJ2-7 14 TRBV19 TGTGCCAGTTCCCCCCCCGGTGAGATGAAAGAGCAGTACTTC CASSPPGEMKEQYF